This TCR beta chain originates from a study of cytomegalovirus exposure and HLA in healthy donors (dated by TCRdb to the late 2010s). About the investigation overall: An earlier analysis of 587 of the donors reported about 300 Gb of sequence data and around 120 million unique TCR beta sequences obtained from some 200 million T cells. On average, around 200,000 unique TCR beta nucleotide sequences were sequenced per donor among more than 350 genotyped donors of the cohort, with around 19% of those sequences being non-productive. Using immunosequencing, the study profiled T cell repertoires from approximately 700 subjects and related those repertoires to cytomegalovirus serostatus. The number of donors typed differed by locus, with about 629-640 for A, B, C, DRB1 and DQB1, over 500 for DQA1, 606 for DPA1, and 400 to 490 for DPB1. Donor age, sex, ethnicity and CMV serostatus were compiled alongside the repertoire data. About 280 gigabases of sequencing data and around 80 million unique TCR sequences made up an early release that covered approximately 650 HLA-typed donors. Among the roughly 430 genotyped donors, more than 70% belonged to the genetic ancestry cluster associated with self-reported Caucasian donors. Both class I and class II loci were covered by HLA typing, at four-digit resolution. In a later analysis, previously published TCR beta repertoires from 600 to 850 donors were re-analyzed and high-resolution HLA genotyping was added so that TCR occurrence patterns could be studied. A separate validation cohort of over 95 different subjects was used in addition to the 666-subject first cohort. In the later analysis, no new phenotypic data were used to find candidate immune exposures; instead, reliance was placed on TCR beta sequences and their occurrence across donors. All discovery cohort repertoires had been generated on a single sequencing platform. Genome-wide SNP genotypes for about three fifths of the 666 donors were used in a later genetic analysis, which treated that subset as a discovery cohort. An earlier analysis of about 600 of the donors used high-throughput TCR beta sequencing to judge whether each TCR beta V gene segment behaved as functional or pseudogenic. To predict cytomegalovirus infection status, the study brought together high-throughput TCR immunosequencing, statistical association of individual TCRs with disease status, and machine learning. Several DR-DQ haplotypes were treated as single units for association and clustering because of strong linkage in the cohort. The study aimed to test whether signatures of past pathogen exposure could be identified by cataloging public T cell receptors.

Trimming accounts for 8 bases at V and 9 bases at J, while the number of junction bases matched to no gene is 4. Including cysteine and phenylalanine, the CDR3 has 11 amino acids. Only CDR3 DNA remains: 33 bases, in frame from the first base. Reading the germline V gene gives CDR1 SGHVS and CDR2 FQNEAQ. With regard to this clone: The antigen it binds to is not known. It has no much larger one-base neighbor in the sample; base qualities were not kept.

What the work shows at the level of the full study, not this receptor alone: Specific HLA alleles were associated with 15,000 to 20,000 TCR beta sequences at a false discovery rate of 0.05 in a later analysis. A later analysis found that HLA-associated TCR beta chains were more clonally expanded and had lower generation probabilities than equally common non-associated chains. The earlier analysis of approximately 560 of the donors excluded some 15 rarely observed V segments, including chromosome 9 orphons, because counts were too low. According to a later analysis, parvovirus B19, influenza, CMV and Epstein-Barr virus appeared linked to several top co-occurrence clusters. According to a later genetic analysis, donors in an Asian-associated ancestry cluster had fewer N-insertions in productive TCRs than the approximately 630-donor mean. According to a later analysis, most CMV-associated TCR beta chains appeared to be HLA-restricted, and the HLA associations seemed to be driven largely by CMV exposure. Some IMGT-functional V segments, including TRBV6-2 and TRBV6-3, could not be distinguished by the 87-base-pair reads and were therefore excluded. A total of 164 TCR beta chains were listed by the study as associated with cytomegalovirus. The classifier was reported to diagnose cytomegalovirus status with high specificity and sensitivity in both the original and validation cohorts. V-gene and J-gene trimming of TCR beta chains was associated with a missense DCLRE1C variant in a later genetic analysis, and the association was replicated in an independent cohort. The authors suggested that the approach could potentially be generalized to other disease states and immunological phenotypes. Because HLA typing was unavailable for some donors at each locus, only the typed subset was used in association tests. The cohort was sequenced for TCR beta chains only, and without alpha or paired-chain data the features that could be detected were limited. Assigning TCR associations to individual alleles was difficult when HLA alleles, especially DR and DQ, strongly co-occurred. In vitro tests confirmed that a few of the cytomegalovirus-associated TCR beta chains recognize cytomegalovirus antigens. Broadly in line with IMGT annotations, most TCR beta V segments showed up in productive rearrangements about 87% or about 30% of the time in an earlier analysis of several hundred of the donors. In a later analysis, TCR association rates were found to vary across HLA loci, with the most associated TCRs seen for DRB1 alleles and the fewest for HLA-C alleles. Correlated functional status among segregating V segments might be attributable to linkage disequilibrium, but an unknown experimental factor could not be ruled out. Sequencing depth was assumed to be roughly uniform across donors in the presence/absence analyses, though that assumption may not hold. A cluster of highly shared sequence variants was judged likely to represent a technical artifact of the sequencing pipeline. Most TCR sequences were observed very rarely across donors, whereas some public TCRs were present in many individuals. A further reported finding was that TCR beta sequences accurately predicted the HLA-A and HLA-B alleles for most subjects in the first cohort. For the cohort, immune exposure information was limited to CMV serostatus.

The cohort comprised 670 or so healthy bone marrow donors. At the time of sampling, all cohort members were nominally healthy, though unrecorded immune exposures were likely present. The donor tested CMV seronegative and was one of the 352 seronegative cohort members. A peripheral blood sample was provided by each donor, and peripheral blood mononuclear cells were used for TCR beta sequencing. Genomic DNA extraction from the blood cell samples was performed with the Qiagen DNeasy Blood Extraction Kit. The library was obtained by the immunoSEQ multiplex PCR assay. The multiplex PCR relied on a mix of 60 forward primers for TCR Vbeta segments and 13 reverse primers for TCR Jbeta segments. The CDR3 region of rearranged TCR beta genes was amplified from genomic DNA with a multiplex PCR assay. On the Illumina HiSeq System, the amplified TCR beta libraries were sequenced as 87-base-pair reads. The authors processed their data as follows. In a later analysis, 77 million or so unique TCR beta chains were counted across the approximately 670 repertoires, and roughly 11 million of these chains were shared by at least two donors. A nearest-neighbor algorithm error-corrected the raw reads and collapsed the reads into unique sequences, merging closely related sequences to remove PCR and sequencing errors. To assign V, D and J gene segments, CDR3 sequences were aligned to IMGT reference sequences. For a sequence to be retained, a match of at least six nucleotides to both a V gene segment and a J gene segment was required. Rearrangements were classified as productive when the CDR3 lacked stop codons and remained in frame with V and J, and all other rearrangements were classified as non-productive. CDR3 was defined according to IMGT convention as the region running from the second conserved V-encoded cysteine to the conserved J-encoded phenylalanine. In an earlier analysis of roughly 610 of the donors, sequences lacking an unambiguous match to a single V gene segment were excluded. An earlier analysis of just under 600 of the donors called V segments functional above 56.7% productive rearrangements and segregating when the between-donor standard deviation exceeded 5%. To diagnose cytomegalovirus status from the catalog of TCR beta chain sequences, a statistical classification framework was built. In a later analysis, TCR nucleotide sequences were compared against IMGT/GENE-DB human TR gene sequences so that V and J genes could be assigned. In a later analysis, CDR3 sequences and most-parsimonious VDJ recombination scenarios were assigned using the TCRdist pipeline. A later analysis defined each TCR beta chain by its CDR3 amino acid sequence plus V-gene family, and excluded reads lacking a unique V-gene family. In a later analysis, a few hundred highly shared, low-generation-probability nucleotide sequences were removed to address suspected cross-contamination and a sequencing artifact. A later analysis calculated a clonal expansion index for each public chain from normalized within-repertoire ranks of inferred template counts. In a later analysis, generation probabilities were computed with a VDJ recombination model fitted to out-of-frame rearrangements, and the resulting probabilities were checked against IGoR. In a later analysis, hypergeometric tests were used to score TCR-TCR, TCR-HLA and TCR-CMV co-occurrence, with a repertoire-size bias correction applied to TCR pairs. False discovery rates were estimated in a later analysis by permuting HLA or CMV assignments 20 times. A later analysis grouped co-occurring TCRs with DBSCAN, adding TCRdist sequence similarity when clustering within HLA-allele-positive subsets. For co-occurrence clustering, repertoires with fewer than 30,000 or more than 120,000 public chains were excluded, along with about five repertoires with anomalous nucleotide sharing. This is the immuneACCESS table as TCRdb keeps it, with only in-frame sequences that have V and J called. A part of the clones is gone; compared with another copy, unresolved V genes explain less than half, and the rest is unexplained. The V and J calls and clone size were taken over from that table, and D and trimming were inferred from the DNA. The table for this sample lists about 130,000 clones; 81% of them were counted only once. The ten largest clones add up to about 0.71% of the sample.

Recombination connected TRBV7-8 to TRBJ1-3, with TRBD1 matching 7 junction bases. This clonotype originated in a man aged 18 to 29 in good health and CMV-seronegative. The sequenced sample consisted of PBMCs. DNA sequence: TGTGCCAGCGTGACAGGGAGCACCATATATTTT. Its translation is CASVTGSTIYF.